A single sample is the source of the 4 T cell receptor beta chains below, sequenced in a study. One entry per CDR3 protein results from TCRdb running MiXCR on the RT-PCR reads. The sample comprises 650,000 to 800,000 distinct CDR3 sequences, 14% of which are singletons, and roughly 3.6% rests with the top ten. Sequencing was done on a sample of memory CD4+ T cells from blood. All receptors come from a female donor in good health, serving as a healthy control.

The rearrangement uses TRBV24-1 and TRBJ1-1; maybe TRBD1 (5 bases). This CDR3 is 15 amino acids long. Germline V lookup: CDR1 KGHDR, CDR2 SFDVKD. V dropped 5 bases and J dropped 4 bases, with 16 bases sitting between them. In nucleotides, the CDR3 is TGTGCCACCAGTGGCCCTCCCGGGGGAAGCACTGAAGCTTTCTTT. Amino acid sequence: CATSGPPGGSTEAFF.

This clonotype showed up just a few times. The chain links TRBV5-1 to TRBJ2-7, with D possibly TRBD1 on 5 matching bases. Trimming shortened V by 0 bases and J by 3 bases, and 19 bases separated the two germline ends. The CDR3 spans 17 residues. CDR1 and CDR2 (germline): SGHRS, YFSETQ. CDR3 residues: CASSLAEMDTLLYEQYF. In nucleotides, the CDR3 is TGCGCCAGCAGCTTGGCCGAAATGGACACTCTTCTCTACGAGCAGTACTTC. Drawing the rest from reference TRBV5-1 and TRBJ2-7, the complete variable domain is KAGVTQTPRYLIKTRGQQVTLSCSPISGHRSVSWYQQTPGQGLQFLFEYFSETQRNKGNFPGRFSGRQFSNSRSEMNVSTLELGDSALYLCASSLAEMDTLLYEQYFGPGTRLTVT.

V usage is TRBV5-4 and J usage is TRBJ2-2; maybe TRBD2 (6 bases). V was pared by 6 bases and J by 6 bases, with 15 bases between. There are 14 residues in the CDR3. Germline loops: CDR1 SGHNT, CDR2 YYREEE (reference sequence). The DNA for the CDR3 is TGTGCCAGCACCTTTATGCGGGATCCCGGGGAGCTGTTTTTT. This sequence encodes CASTFMRDPGELFF.

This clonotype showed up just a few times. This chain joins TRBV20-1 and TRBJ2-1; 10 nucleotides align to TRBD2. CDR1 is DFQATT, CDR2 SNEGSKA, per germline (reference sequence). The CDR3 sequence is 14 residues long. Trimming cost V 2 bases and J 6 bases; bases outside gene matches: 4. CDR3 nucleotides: TGCAGTGCTAGAACTAGCGGGGTAGTCAATGAGCAGTTCTTC. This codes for CSARTSGVVNEQFF.